The present entry profiles one TCR beta chain with its context. CDR1 and CDR2 from the germline V gene are SGHRS and YFSETQ. The ends lost 1 base at V and 3 bases at J; junction bases unmatched: 7. The CDR3 totals 15 residues. The sample is drawn from a study of low-dose radiotherapy and immunotherapy resistance in tumors. Turning to the study itself: Across 26 weeks, 13 Gy in total went to Cohort 2, delivered as 1 Gy per fraction every two weeks. Intravenous ipilimumab 1 mg/kg every six weeks was given with nivolumab 240 mg every two weeks. Aspirin was taken orally by patients at 300 mg daily for four cycles from cycle 1 day 1.

TRAV and TRBV primers primed cDNA for both TCRalpha and TCRbeta. TCRs were put through 20 PCR cycles of amplification with Phusion. A constant-region primer and the V-primer adapter served as the primer pair. MiXCR was run by TCRdb on the reads, yielding one entry per CDR3 protein. The sample has fewer than 110,000 distinct CDR3 sequences, less than 25% seen once. Sample time point: after trial treatment. Treatment denoted: LDRT plus nivolumab, ipilimumab, low-dose cyclophosphamide and aspirin (RACIN trial). Donors, who were enrolled in a single-arm phase I dose-escalation trial, received nivolumab, ipilimumab, aspirin, low-dose cyclophosphamide and low-dose radiotherapy.

The rearrangement links TRBV5-1 to TRBJ2-7; TRBD1 aligns across 7 bases. The TCR was taken from a male donor with prostate cancer. This specimen was PBMCs, taken after low-dose radiotherapy plus immunotherapy. CDR3 protein: CASSLTRGTVYEQYF. The CDR3 bases are TGCGCCAGCAGCTTGACGCGTGGGACAGTCTACGAGCAGTACTTC.